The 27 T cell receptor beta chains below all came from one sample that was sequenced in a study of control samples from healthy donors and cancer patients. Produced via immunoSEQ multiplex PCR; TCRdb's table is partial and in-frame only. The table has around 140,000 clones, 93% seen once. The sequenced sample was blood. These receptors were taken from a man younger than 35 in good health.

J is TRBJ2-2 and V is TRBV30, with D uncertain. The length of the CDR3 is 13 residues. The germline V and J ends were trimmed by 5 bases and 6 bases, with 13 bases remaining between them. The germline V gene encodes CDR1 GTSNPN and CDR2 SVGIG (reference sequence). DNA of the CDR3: TGTGCCTGGCAGAGAGTGGATCCCGGGGAGCTGTTTTTT. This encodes CAWQRVDPGELFF.

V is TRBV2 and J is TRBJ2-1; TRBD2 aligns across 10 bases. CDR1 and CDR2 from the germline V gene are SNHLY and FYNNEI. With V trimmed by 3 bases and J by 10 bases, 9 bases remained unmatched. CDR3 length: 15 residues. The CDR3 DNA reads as TGTGCCAGCAGTGAGGGTAGCGGGGGGTTCGACGAGCAGTTCTTC. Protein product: CASSEGSGGFDEQFF.

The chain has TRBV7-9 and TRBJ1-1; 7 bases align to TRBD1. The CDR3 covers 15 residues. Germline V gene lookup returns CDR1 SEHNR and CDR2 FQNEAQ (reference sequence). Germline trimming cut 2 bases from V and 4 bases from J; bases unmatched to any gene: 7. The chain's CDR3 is CASSLQGGWITEAFF. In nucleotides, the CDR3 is TGTGCCAGCAGCTTACAAGGGGGCTGGATCACTGAAGCTTTCTTT.

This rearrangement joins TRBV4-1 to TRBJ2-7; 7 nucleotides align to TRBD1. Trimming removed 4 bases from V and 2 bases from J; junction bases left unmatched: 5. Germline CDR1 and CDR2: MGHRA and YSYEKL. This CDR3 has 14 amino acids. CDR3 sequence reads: CASSPRQGPYEQYF. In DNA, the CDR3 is TGCGCCAGCAGCCCGAGACAGGGACCCTACGAGCAGTACTTC.

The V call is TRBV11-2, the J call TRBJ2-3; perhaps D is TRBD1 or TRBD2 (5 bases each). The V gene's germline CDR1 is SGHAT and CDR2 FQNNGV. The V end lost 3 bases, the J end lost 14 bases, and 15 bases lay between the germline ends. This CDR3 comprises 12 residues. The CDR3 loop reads CASSFDAGGGYF. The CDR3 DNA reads TGTGCCAGCAGCTTCGACGCGGGTGGGGGGTATTTT.

The CDR3 protein is CASSMGQGPYEQYF. CDR3 DNA: TGTGCCAGTAGTATGGGACAGGGTCCCTACGAGCAGTACTTC. The chain employs TRBV19 and TRBJ2-7, with 9 bases matching TRBD1. The length of the CDR3 is 14 residues. Germline V CDR1 and CDR2: LNHDA, SQIVND (reference sequence). V shed 3 bases, J shed 2 bases, and the junction held 2 bases outside the gene matches. Based on the CDR3 plus reference TRBV19 and TRBJ2-7, the full variable domain is DGGITQSPKYLFRKEGQNVTLSCEQNLNHDAMYWYRQDPGQGLRLIYYSQIVNDFQKGDIAEGYSVSREKKESFPLTVTSAQKNPTAFYLCASSMGQGPYEQYFGPGTRLTVT.

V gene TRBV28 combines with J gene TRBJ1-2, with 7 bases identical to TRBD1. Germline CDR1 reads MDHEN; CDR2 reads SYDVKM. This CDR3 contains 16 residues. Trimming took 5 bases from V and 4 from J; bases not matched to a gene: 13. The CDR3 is CASSPPRGAGSYGYTF. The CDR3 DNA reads TGTGCCAGCAGTCCCCCCAGGGGGGCTGGGTCCTATGGCTACACCTTC.

The CDR3, as DNA: TGCGCCAGCAGTACGGGACAGGGGGCCTACGAGCAGTACTTC. Its translation: CASSTGQGAYEQYF. This sequence joins TRBV4-1 and TRBJ2-7; 11 bases match TRBD1. Looked up from germline, CDR1 is MGHRA and CDR2 is YSYEKL. With 6 bases clipped from V and 2 bases from J, the junction kept 3 bases outside the gene matches. The CDR3 totals 14 residues.

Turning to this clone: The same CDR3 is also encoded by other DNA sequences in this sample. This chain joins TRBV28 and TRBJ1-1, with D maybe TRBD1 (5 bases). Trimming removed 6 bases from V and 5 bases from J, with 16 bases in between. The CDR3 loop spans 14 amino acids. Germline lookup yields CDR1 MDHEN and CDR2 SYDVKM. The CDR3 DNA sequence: TGTGCCAGCAGCCTTACGGGGGGAGGAACTGAAGCTTTCTTT. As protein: CASSLTGGGTEAFF. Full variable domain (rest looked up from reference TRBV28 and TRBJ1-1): DVKVTQSSRYLVKRTGEKVFLECVQDMDHENMFWYRQDPGLGLRLIYFSYDVKMKEKGDIPEGYSVSREKKERFSLILESASTNQTSMYLCASSLTGGGTEAFFGQGTRLTVV.

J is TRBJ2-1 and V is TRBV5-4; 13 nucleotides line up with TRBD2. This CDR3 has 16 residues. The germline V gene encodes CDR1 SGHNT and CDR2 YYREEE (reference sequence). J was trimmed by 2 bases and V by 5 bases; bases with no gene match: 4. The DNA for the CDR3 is TGTGCCAGCAGGGAAGGACTAGCGGGGGCCTACAATGAGCAGTTCTTC. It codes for CASREGLAGAYNEQFF.

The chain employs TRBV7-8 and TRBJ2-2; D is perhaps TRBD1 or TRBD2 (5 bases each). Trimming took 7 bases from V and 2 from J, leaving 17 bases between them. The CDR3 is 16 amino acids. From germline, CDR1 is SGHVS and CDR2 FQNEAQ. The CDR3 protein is CASTIYRGRNTGELFF. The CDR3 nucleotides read TGTGCCAGCACCATTTACCGGGGACGAAACACCGGGGAGCTGTTTTTT.

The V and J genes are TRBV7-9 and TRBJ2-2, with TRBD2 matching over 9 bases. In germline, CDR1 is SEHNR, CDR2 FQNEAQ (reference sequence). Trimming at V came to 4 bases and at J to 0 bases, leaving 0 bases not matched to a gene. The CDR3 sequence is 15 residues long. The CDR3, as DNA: TGTGCCAGCAGCTCTAGCGGGACGAACACCGGGGAGCTGTTTTTT. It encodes CASSSSGTNTGELFF. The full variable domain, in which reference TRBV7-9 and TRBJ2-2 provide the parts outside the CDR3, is DTGVSQNPRHKITKRGQNVTFRCDPISEHNRLYWYRQTLGQGPEFLTYFQNEAQLEKSRLLSDRFSAERPKGSFSTLEIQRTEQGDSAMYLCASSSSGTNTGELFFGEGSRLTVL.

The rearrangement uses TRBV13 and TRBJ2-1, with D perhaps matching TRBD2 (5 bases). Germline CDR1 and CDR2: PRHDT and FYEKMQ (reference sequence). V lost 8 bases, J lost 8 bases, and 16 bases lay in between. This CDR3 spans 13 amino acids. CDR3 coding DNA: TGTGCCAGCGGCCCCACTAGATCCTATGAGCAGTTCTTC. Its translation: CASGPTRSYEQFF.

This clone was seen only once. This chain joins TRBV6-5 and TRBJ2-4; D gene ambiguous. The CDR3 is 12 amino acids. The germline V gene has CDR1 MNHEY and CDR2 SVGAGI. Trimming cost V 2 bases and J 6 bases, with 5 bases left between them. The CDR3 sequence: CASSYGRNIQYF. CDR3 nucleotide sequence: TGTGCCAGCAGTTACGGCCGAAACATTCAGTACTTC.

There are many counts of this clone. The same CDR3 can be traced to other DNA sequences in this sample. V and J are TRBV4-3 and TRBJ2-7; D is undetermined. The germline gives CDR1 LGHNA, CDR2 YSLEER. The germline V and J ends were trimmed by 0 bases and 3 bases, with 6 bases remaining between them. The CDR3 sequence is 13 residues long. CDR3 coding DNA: TGCGCCAGCAGCCAAGACGGCAGCTACGAGCAGTACTTC. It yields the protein CASSQDGSYEQYF.

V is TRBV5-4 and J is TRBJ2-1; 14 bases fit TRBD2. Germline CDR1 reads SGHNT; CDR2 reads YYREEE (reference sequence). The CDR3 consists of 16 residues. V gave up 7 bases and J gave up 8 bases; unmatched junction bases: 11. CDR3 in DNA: TGTGCCAGCGGTACCCGCGGACTAGCGGGAGGCGATGAGCAGTTCTTC. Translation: CASGTRGLAGGDEQFF. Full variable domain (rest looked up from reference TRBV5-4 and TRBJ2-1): ETGVTQSPTHLIKTRGQQVTLRCSSQSGHNTVSWYQQALGQGPQFIFQYYREEENGRGNFPPRFSGLQFPNYSSELNVNALELDDSALYLCASGTRGLAGGDEQFFGPGTRLTVL.

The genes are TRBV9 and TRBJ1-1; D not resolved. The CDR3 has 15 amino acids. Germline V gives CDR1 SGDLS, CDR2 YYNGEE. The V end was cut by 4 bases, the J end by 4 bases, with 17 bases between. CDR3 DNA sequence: TGTGCCAGCAGCCCCTTTAACAGCCGTGGCACTGAAGCTTTCTTT. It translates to CASSPFNSRGTEAFF.

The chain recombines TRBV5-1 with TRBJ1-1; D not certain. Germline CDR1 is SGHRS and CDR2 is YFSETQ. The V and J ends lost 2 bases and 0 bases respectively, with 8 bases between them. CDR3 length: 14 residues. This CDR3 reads CASSFSNMNTEAFF. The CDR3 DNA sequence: TGCGCCAGCAGCTTTAGTAACATGAACACTGAAGCTTTCTTT.

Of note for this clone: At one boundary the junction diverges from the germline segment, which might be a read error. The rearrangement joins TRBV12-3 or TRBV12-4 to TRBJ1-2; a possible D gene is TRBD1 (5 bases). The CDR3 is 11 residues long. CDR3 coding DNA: TGTGCCGGCAGATCAGGGATCGGCTACACCTTC. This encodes CAGRSGIGYTF.

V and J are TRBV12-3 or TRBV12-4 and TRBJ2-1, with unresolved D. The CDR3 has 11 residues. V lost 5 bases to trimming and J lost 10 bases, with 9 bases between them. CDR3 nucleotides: TGTGCCAGCAGTGGTCGAACAGAGCAGTTCTTC. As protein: CASSGRTEQFF.

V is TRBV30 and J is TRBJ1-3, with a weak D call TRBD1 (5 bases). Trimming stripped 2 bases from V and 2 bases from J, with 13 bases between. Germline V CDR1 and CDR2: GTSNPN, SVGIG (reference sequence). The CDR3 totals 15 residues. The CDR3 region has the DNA TGTGCCTGGAGTCCCCTCGGGGCTGCTGGAAACACCATATATTTT. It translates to CAWSPLGAAGNTIYF.

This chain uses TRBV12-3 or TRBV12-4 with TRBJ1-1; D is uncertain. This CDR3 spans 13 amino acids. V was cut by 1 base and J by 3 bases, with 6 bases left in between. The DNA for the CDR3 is TGTGCCAGCAGTTTAGGGGCTTACACTGAAGCTTTCTTT. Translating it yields CASSLGAYTEAFF.

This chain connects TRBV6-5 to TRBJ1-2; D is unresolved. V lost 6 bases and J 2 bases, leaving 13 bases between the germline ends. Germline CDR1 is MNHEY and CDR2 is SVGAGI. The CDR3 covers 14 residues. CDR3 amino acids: CASRIPDGNYGYTF. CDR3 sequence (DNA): TGTGCCAGCAGGATACCCGACGGGAACTATGGCTACACCTTC.

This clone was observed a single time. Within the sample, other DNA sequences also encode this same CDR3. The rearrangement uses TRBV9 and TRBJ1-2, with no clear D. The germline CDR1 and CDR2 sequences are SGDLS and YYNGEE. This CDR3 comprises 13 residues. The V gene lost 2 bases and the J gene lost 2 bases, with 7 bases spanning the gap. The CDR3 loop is CASSVTENYGYTF. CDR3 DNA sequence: TGTGCCAGCAGCGTCACAGAGAACTATGGCTACACCTTC.

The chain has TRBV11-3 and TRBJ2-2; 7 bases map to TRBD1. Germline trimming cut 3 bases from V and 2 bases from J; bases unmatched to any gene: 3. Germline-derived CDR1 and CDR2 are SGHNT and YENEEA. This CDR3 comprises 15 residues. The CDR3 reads CASSLGQTNTGELFF. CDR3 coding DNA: TGTGCCAGCAGCTTGGGACAGACTAACACCGGGGAGCTGTTTTTT.

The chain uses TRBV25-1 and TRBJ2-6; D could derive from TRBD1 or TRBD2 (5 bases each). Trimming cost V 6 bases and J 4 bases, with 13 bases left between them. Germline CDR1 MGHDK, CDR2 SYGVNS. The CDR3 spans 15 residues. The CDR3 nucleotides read TGTGCCAGCAGCATGACGGGGCCCGGGGCCAACGTCCTGACTTTC. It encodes CASSMTGPGANVLTF.

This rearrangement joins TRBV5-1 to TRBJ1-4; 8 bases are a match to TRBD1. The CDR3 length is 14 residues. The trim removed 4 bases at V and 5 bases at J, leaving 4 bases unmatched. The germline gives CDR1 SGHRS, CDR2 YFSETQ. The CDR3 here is CASSMDRVNEKLFF. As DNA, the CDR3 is TGCGCCAGCAGCATGGACAGGGTGAATGAAAAACTGTTTTTT.